A selection of T cell receptor beta chains follows, all from one sample in a study of identical twins. TCRdb re-called the 5' RACE reads through MiXCR, storing one row per CDR3 protein. Among 200,000 to 250,000 distinct CDR3 sequences listed, approximately 7% were seen once. These data were also filed under a second study, of yellow fever vaccine responses in identical twins.

Material: memory (CD45RO+) T cells sorted from blood. The receptors were sampled from a woman under 30 in good health. Each CDR3 is given with its conserved first and last residue. The D gene is left open where the match is weak. Clone sizes are given selectively: once, few, many, or a class where the clone is expanded.

j_call d_call v_call clone_size cdr3_nt cdr3_aa
TRBJ1-1 TRBD1 TRBV6-1 few TGTGCCAGCAGTCATCCACAGGGGATGAACACTGAAGCTTTCTTT CASSHPQGMNTEAFF
TRBJ2-3 TRBD2 TRBV7-2 many TGTGCCATCGACCCCCAGGCTAGCGGGTATAGCACAGATACGCAGTATTTT CAIDPQASGYSTDTQYF
TRBJ2-1 TRBD2 TRBV27 many TGTGCCAGCACCGGAAGCGGGAGGAGTCCGCACAATGAGCAGTTCTTC CASTGSGRSPHNEQFF
TRBJ1-1 . TRBV12-3/TRBV12-4 many TGTGCCAGCACCCTGAAAGGTGAAGCTTTCTTT CASTLKGEAFF
TRBJ1-6 . TRBV14 . TGTGCCAGCAGCCAAGATCGAAGGGGGGCCCTCCACTTT CASSQDRRGALHF
TRBJ1-6 . TRBV5-1 . TGCGCCAGCAGCTTGTCAGTTCTTGATAATTCACCCCTCCACTTT CASSLSVLDNSPLHF
TRBJ1-6 . TRBV11-2 many TGTGCCAGCAGACCACCTGGGCATTCACCCCTCCACTTT CASRPPGHSPLHF
TRBJ2-1 . TRBV7-6 few TGTGCCAGCAGCTTTGGAGGCGGGCAGGCCGATGAGCAGTTCTTC CASSFGGGQADEQFF
TRBJ2-7 . TRBV11-3 . TGTGCCAGCAGCTTAGGTCCGGGACGGCACGAGCAGTACTTC CASSLGPGRHEQYF
TRBJ2-3 . TRBV5-1 few TGCGCCAGCAGCCCAAACCGGGCTACAGATACGCAGTATTTT CASSPNRATDTQYF
TRBJ2-7 TRBD2 TRBV5-1 many TGCGCCAGCAGAGCGGGAGGGCCTTGGGACGAGCAGTACTTC CASRAGGPWDEQYF
TRBJ1-1 TRBD1 TRBV13 few TGTGCCAGCAGCCTTAGTAGACCGACAGGGAACACACCACCCGTGGGTCTGAACACTGAAGCTTTCTTT CASSLSRPTGNTPPVGLNTEAFF
TRBJ2-3 . TRBV29-1 few TGCAGCGTGGAAAAGACCCGGACGATTATTTACGGGGGTGGCGGCGAGACAGATACGCAGTATTTT CSVEKTRTIIYGGGGETDTQYF
TRBJ2-1 . TRBV11-1 many TGTGCCAGCAGCGCTCCGACGGGGCAGTTCTTC CASSAPTGQFF
TRBJ1-5 . TRBV7-8 . TGTGCCAGCAGCCCAGTCACAGCTAATCAGCCCCAGCATTTT CASSPVTANQPQHF
TRBJ2-5 TRBD2 TRBV10-3 many TGTGCCATCAGTGACCCCCTGGCGGGACTAGGGCAAGAGACCCAGTACTTC CAISDPLAGLGQETQYF
TRBJ2-5 . TRBV2 few TGTGCCAGCAGTTACCTCGGTCCGGGGTTGCGAGAGACCCAGTACTTC CASSYLGPGLRETQYF
TRBJ2-2 TRBD1 TRBV19 . TGTGCCAGTAGCGGGACAGGGATTATAACGAACACCGGGGAGCTGTTTTTT CASSGTGIITNTGELFF
TRBJ2-1 TRBD2 TRBV12-3/TRBV12-4 . TGTGCCAGCAGCGGGCGGTTCAGCGGGGCCTACAATGAGCAGTTCTTC CASSGRFSGAYNEQFF
TRBJ2-1 TRBD1 TRBV5-1 many TGCGCCAGCAGCACATCGGGACAGGGGGCCTATGAGCAGTTCTTC CASSTSGQGAYEQFF
TRBJ2-1 . TRBV5-1 . TGCGCCAGCAGCTTGGCCCTAGCTAATAGCGATGAGCAGTTCTTC CASSLALANSDEQFF
TRBJ2-7 TRBD2 TRBV2 . TGTGCCAGCCTGCGGCCACCGACTAGCGGGTCCTCCTACGAGCAGTACTTC CASLRPPTSGSSYEQYF
TRBJ1-6 . TRBV25-1 many TGTGCCAGCAGTGTTGGGGAGATGAATTCACCCCTCCACTTT CASSVGEMNSPLHF
TRBJ1-2 . TRBV2 many TGTGCCAGCAGTGAAGGGAATTCTAACTATGGCTACACCTTC CASSEGNSNYGYTF
TRBJ2-7 TRBD1 TRBV25-1 few TGTGCCAGCACTGACGACCGGGACAGGGGACTTTGGGAGCAGTACTTC CASTDDRDRGLWEQYF
TRBJ1-6 . TRBV28 . TGTGCCAGCAGTTTACAGGGGAAATATGGTTCACCCCTCCACTTT CASSLQGKYGSPLHF
TRBJ1-3 . TRBV12-3/TRBV12-4 . TGTGCCAGCAGTTTGTCAGTGGGCTGGTCTGGAAACACCATATATTTT CASSLSVGWSGNTIYF
TRBJ2-1 TRBD2 TRBV7-3 . TGTGCCAGCAGCTTAAGGGCCGGGACTAGCGGGAGGGAGGAGCAGTTCTTC CASSLRAGTSGREEQFF
TRBJ2-1 TRBD1 TRBV6-1 . TGTGCCAGCAGTCCCACCATGGGACAGGGAAAGATTGGTGAGCAGTTCTTC CASSPTMGQGKIGEQFF
TRBJ2-5 TRBD2 TRBV10-3 . TGTGCCATCAGTGAGCCGACTAGCAAAGAGACCCAGTACTTC CAISEPTSKETQYF
TRBJ2-6 TRBD2 TRBV6-4 few TGTGCCAGCAGTCCCGGACGACGAGGACTAGCGGGAGGCCTGAGCTCTGGGGCCAACGTCCTGACTTTC CASSPGRRGLAGGLSSGANVLTF